This T cell receptor (beta chain) was recorded in a study of sequential checkpoint blockade in melanoma. For the study at large: Arm A got nivolumab then ipilimumab; arm B the reverse, 1:1. After both sequences, patients received maintenance nivolumab.

Treatment of the sample: randomized to nivolumab then ipilimumab (arm A) or the reverse (arm B). Patients had received no earlier DNA-damaging chemotherapy. Sorted cells were live CD3+CD8+, lacking CD19 and CD56, from PBMCs. Profiling relied on immunoSEQ multiplex PCR, and the TCRdb table lists in-frame clones only, not all of them. The sample has about 27,000 clones, approximately 80% seen once; the top ten hold about an eighth. The TCR originated in a human donor with melanoma. The sample was CD8+ T cells sorted from blood (inferred from file names), taken from a patient given nivolumab and ipilimumab in sequence.

CDR3 nucleotide sequence: TGTGCCAGCAGCGGGGCGACAGAACCCTTCTACAATGAGCAGTTCTTC. It is translated as CASSGATEPFYNEQFF. This chain links TRBV5-4 with TRBJ2-1; the D gene is possibly TRBD1 (5 bases). The CDR3 runs 16 residues. Germline lookup yields CDR1 SGHNT and CDR2 YYREEE (reference sequence). The V gene lost 4 bases and the J gene lost 3 bases, with 17 bases spanning the gap.